Listed here is a single T cell receptor beta chain. The sample comes from a study of blood T cell repertoires in COVID-19. Study context: The United States, Italy and Spain were the sources of the acute and convalescent COVID-19 samples. From T cells, B-cell-depleted T cells, or PBMCs came the material, which was cDNA or gDNA.

V lost 4 bases, J lost 0 bases, and 9 bases lay in between. Per the germline V gene, CDR1 is SGHTA and CDR2 is FQGNSA. This CDR3 spans 15 amino acids. In the source study's methods: Amplifying reference gene primers gave estimates of nucleated cell counts. Here immunoSEQ multiplex PCR was the method, and the copy in TCRdb shows in-frame clones only, minus some. The V and J calls and clone size are taken from that table; D and trimming were inferred from the DNA. The sample lists 190,000 or so clones, around nine tenths occurring once. The source material was peripheral blood. The origin of this receptor is a man aged 40-55 years with acute or convalescent COVID-19. This chain links TRBV7-2 with TRBJ2-2; D is perhaps TRBD2 (5 bases). CDR3 sequence (DNA): TGTGCCAGCAGCTCTGGGAGAGCGAACACCGGGGAGCTGTTTTTT. Protein product: CASSSGRANTGELFF.